This T cell receptor (beta chain) was captured by sequencing in a study of early T cells in non-severe SARS-CoV-2 infection. For the study at large: From unsorted whole blood, bulk RNA was sequenced, and the chains remained unpaired.

In the library, individual cDNA molecules carried attached unique molecular identifiers. TCRdb processed the 5' RACE reads anew with MiXCR; each CDR3 protein has one entry. The sample has under 60,000 distinct CDR3 sequences, approximately 8.4% seen once. Many counts were recorded for this clonotype. Antigen: not known. Findings of the study overall: VDJdb-based matching was biased toward anti-spike CD8 responses and missed private and CD4 specificities.

This CDR3 region has 14 residues. V was clipped by 1 base and J by 4 bases, with 10 bases between them. Per germline, CDR1 MNHNS and CDR2 SASEGT. The rearrangement joins TRBV6-1 to TRBJ1-2, with D unresolved. This TCR came from an adult who was a healthcare worker with PCR-confirmed SARS-CoV-2 infection or an uninfected control (not recorded which). The specimen was whole blood. CDR3 bases: TGTGCCAGCAGTGAAGTGGGATTAGGCTATGGCTACACCTTC. Protein sequence: CASSEVGLGYGYTF.